Given below is one T cell receptor (beta chain) in context. The antigen remains undetermined. The data were obtained in a study of blood T cells in healthy people across ages. Study-wide findings and caveats: Roughly linear declines in TCR beta diversity per million T cells occurred with age.

For the second PCR, which ran for about 6 to 11 cycles, a sample-barcoded 5' primer and a J-beta primer mix were used. In TCRdb, the 5' RACE reads were re-called with MiXCR into one record per CDR3 protein. The table lists around 1,800,000 distinct CDR3 sequences, roughly two fifths of them singletons. Healthy Caucasian individuals from Russia aged about 6 to 90 served as donors. The CDR3 totals 14 residues. V lost 3 bases and J 5 bases, leaving 13 bases between the germline ends. Germline CDR1 and CDR2: MNHEY and SMNVEV (reference sequence). The sequenced sample was blood. The TCR sequence derives from a human donor in good health. The V call is TRBV27, the J call TRBJ2-5; D call uncertain. This CDR3 reads CASSFGASGETQYF. CDR3 in DNA: TGTGCCAGCAGTTTTGGAGCTTCTGGGGAGACCCAGTACTTC.